This is a list of T cell receptor beta chains from one sample in a study of T cell repertoires in ileal Crohn's disease. TCRdb's table, derived via immunoSEQ multiplex PCR, lists solely in-frame clones and lacks some. Among roughly 3,000 clones listed, about nine tenths were seen once. The sequencing sample was made of ileal tissue. The receptors come from an adult with Crohn's disease. Each CDR3 is given with its conserved first and last residue. A D gene is named only where the DNA matches it firmly. Clone size is not always given. Where it is, it says once, few, many or a class for expanded clones.

V gene	D gene	clone size	J gene	CDR3 DNA	CDR3 protein
TRBV6-4	.	.	TRBJ2-2	TGTGCCAGCAGTAGCGGGAACACCGGGGAGCTGTTTTTT	CASSSGNTGELFF
TRBV6-5	.	.	TRBJ2-7	TGTGCCAGCAGTTACCTTCCCCTCGGAGAGCAGTACTTC	CASSYLPLGEQYF
TRBV29-1	TRBD1	.	TRBJ2-7	TGCAGCGTTAGGGACAGCTACTACGAGCAGTACTTC	CSVRDSYYEQYF
TRBV14	TRBD1	.	TRBJ2-1	TGTGCCAGCAGCCCCCTGGGGACAGGGACCTACAATGAGCAGTTCTTC	CASSPLGTGTYNEQFF
TRBV7-7	TRBD1	.	TRBJ2-7	TGTGCCAGCAGCGCAGAGGACAGGGTACAGTACTTC	CASSAEDRVQYF
TRBV2	.	.	TRBJ2-4	TGTGCCAGCAGTACCCGTATGTGGGGGTTCGACAAAAACATTCAGTACTTC	CASSTRMWGFDKNIQYF
TRBV4-2	.	.	TRBJ1-2	TGTGCCAGCAGCCAGGGACTCAACTATGGCTACACCTTC	CASSQGLNYGYTF
TRBV11-2	TRBD1	once	TRBJ1-1	TGTGCCAGCAGCTTATACGGGACAGAGGCTTTCTTT	CASSLYGTEAFF
TRBV11-3	TRBD1	.	TRBJ2-7	TGTGCCAGCGTCCGGGACAGGGGGCCGTACGAGCAGTACTTC	CASVRDRGPYEQYF
TRBV9	.	.	TRBJ2-3	TGTGCCAGCAGCGTCGCGGGCGGGGGCACAGATACGCAGTATTTT	CASSVAGGGTDTQYF
TRBV23-1	.	.	TRBJ2-7	TGCGCCAGCAGTCAGAAGACGGACTTTACCTACGAGCAGTACTTC	CASSQKTDFTYEQYF
TRBV18	.	.	TRBJ2-7	TGTGCCAGCTCACCACAGGAGGACGGCTACGAGCAGTACTTC	CASSPQEDGYEQYF
TRBV6-5	.	.	TRBJ1-3	TGTGCCAGCAGTTCGATGAACAGGGGAAACACCATATATTTT	CASSSMNRGNTIYF
TRBV6-4	TRBD2	.	TRBJ2-1	TGTGCCAGCAGTGACTTAGCGGGGGGCAATGAGCAGTTCTTC	CASSDLAGGNEQFF
TRBV10-2	TRBD1	.	TRBJ1-6	TGCGCCAGCAGTGAGTCGGACAGGACTAATTCACCCCTCCACTTT	CASSESDRTNSPLHF
TRBV7-2	TRBD2	.	TRBJ2-3	TGTGCCAGCAGCTTACACCCTAGCGGCTCTAGCACAGATACGCAGTATTTT	CASSLHPSGSSTDTQYF
TRBV7-6	TRBD1	.	TRBJ1-4	TGTGCCAGCAGCGCCCGACAGGGAGTTAATGAAAAACTGTTTTTT	CASSARQGVNEKLFF
TRBV7-2	.	.	TRBJ1-2	TGTGCCAGCAGCTTAGTACAGTCGTCCGGGTTCCGTCAAGGCTACACCTTC	CASSLVQSSGFRQGYTF
TRBV23-1	.	.	TRBJ1-3	TGCGCCACCGTAGGTGGTGGAAACACCATATATTTT	CATVGGGNTIYF
TRBV7-6	TRBD2	.	TRBJ2-7	TGTGCCAGCAGCTTGGCTAGCGGTGCCTACGAGCAGTACTTC	CASSLASGAYEQYF
TRBV11-2	.	.	TRBJ2-7	TGTGCCAGCAGCTTAGATCGAGGGGCAGGGGCCTACGAGCAGTACTTC	CASSLDRGAGAYEQYF
TRBV5-4	TRBD2	.	TRBJ2-5	TGTGCCAGCAGCTTGTACGGGACTAAGGGGGAGACCCAGTACTTC	CASSLYGTKGETQYF
TRBV5-1	TRBD1	.	TRBJ1-1	TGCGCCAGCGGCCGAACAGGGGGCACTGAAGCTTTCTTT	CASGRTGGTEAFF
TRBV6-4	TRBD2	.	TRBJ2-3	TGTGCCAGCAGTGAGCTAGCGGGAAGCACAGATACGCAGTATTTT	CASSELAGSTDTQYF
TRBV19	.	.	TRBJ2-7	TGTGCCAGTAGTATGAGGGGTAAAGGTTTCGAGCAGTACTTC	CASSMRGKGFEQYF
TRBV7-6	TRBD2	.	TRBJ2-2	TGTGCCAGCAGCTTGGGGACTAGCGGGCCGACCGGGGAGCTGTTTTTT	CASSLGTSGPTGELFF
TRBV5-1	.	few	TRBJ2-5	TGCGCCAGCAGACCAACAGGCCCCGTTGGAGAGACCCAGTACTTC	CASRPTGPVGETQYF
TRBV5-1	TRBD1	.	TRBJ1-5	TGCGCCAGCAGCCCGGGACAGGGGGTGAGCAATCAGCCCCAGCATTTT	CASSPGQGVSNQPQHF
TRBV5-1	.	.	TRBJ2-3	TGCGCCAGCAGTCGAGGGGGACCGACTAGCACAGATACGCAGTATTTT	CASSRGGPTSTDTQYF
TRBV5-1	.	.	TRBJ2-7	TGCGCCAGCAGCCGGTCAGGTCTTTCCTACGAGCAGTACTTC	CASSRSGLSYEQYF
TRBV19	.	.	TRBJ1-2	TGTGCCAGTAGTCTCGAGCTGACGTGGTCGCGGGTAAACTATGGCTGTGGCTACACCTTC	CASSLELTWSRVNYGCGYTF
TRBV6-1	.	.	TRBJ2-2	TGTGCCAGCAGTGAAGGTTTTGGTGGGACCGGGGAGCTGTTTTTT	CASSEGFGGTGELFF
TRBV27	TRBD1	.	TRBJ2-7	TGTGCCAGCAGTATAAGGGACAGCTACGAGCAGTACTTC	CASSIRDSYEQYF
TRBV7-2	TRBD1	.	TRBJ2-1	TGTGCCAGCAGCTCACAGGGGGATTACTACAATGAGCAGTTCTTC	CASSSQGDYYNEQFF
TRBV7-9	TRBD2	.	TRBJ2-3	TGTGCCAGCAGCTATGGGACTAGCTTGTCAGATACGCAGTATTTT	CASSYGTSLSDTQYF
TRBV19	TRBD2	once	TRBJ2-3	TGTGCCAGTATGACTAGCGGGGGGGCGACAGATACGCAGTATTTT	CASMTSGGATDTQYF
TRBV6-6	TRBD1	.	TRBJ1-5	TGTGCCAGCAGGACAGGGACTCAGCCCCAGCATTTT	CASRTGTQPQHF
TRBV10-1	.	once	TRBJ1-1	TGCGCCAGCAGTGAGTCTGGAGCTGAGGGGACTGAAGCTTTCTTT	CASSESGAEGTEAFF
TRBV6-4	.	.	TRBJ2-7	TGTGCCAGCAGTGACTCGGGGCTCGGGTTTTACGAGCAGTACTTC	CASSDSGLGFYEQYF
TRBV29-1	.	.	TRBJ1-1	TGCAGCGTTGCCGGGGGTGGGAGGACAAATGAAGCTTTCTTT	CSVAGGGRTNEAFF
TRBV5-4	.	.	TRBJ2-1	TGTGCCAGCAGCTTGACTGGGACATACAATGAGCAGTTCTTC	CASSLTGTYNEQFF
TRBV7-8	TRBD1	once	TRBJ2-7	TGTGCCAGCAGCTTAAATTGGGACAGGGAAGCCAACTTC	CASSLNWDREANF
TRBV29-1	.	.	TRBJ1-2	TGCAGCGTTCTCCTTTCTAACTATGGCTACACCTTC	CSVLLSNYGYTF
TRBV29-1	.	.	TRBJ2-5	TGCAGCGTTCTCCCGGAGCTGTCGAGTTTCAGAGAGACCCAGTACTTC	CSVLPELSSFRETQYF
TRBV5-6	.	.	TRBJ2-7	TGTGCCAGCAGCGCTACTGGGCAGGGTTGGGCCTACGAGCAGTACTTC	CASSATGQGWAYEQYF
TRBV6-4	.	.	TRBJ2-2	TGTGCCAGCAGCGCGGGAGGGGAGCTGTTTTTT	CASSAGGELFF
TRBV7-3	TRBD2	.	TRBJ2-1	TGTGCCAGCAGCTCTGCGGCTAGCGGGCGTTTCGGTGAGCAGTTCTTC	CASSSAASGRFGEQFF
TRBV27	TRBD2	few	TRBJ2-7	TGTGCCAGCAGTCCCGAGGGAGGGCAATACGAGCAGTACTTC	CASSPEGGQYEQYF
TRBV18	.	.	TRBJ1-1	TGTGCCAGCTCCCCGACGGTACTGAACACTGAAGCTTTCTTT	CASSPTVLNTEAFF
TRBV23-1	.	.	TRBJ1-1	TGCGCCACTCTTTCAGGAGCCATGGAGGATACTGAAGCTTTCTTT	CATLSGAMEDTEAFF